In this sample, the clone carrying this T cell receptor (beta chain) turned up a few times. Its cognate antigen is unknown. At one end, the junction sequence differs from germline, possibly due to a read error. Germline CDR1 SSHAT, CDR2 FNYEAQ (reference sequence). CDR3 length equals 13 residues. cDNA serving as the sequencing template came from extracted, reverse transcribed RNA. TCRdb's copy holds only in-frame clones and misses some; the assay was immunoSEQ multiplex PCR. The sample has over 150,000 clones; 60% to 70% are singletons. These data come from a study of CD8+ T cells in alopecia areata. Study in general: Treated patients swallowed 5 to 10 mg of oral tofacitinib twice daily.

Overall study findings and caveats: In blood and scalp, many expanded lesional clones persisted during tofacitinib.

Regarding treatment: oral pan-JAK inhibitor, 5-10 mg twice daily. The gene calls are TRBV7-7 and TRBJ1-4; unclear D gene. This TCR was sampled from a human donor with alopecia areata. The starting material was CD4+ T cells sorted from blood, obtained at week 4, from a patient treated with tofacitinib. The CDR3 bases are TGTGCTAGCAGCCAGCAGTCGGGTGAAAAACTGTTTTTT. Its translation: CASSQQSGEKLFF. The full variable domain, its missing parts supplied by reference TRBV7-7 and TRBJ1-4, is GAGVSQSPRYKVTKRGQDVTLRCDPISSHATLYWYQQALGQGPEFLTYFNYEAQPDKSGLPSDRFSAERPEGSISTLTIQRTEQRDSAMYRCASSQQSGEKLFFGSGTQLSVL.